Below, one T cell receptor (beta chain) is given with its context. Its cognate antigen is unknown. TCRdb processed the reads anew with MiXCR; each CDR3 protein has one entry. The sample has approximately 130,000 distinct CDR3 sequences, 20% to 30% seen once; the top ten hold roughly 35%. This sample stems from a study of T cell repertoires in cytomegalovirus infection. Study in general: Public TCR beta signatures indicated both CMV infection and matching HLA type. Findings and caveats of the study: Using cumulative public TCR beta family frequency, the authors identified those who carried CMV together with the relevant HLA.

Trimming left V 7 bases short and J 8 bases short, with 13 bases between. The CDR3 totals 12 residues. The germline gives CDR1 SGHTA, CDR2 FQGNSA. The sequencing input was PBMCs, sequenced either directly or after in vitro stimulation (not recorded which). The TCR originated in a human donor in good health (CMV status not recorded). Some clones in this sample may be carry-over from other donors' samples. The J gene is TRBJ2-3, the V gene TRBV7-2; tentatively, D is TRBD2 (6 bases). Written as DNA, the CDR3 is TGTGCCAGCACTTTACCCGGGGGTACGCAGTATTTT. This gives the protein CASTLPGGTQYF.